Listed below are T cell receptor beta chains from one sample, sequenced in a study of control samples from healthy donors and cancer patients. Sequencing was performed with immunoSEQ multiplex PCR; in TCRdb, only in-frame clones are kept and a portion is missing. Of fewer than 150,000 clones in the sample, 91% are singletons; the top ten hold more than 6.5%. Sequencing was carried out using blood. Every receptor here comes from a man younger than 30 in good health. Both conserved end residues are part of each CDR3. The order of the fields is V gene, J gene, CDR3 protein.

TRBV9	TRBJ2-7	CASSVGLAGVYEQYF
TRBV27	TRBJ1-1	CASSLISRGGAIGEAFF
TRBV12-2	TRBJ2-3	CASRLVGQGQADTQYF
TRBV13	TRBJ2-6	CASSFGGVPNVLTF
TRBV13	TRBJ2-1	CASSFFSGDNEQFF
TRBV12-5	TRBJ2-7	CASGSGGHEQYF
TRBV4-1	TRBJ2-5	CASSQIGQGLGETQYF
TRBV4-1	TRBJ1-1	CASSQGQGYEAFF
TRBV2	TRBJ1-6	CASSEGRSYNSPLHF
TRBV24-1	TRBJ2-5	CATSAVGAGGDQETQYF
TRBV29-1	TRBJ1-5	CSVGDRLNQPQHF
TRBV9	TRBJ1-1	CASSVGEGYGDTEAFF
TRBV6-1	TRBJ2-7	CASSERPGGASYEQYF